These 16 T cell receptor beta chains were sequenced from one sample in a study of blood T cell repertoires in COVID-19. The table came from immunoSEQ multiplex PCR; TCRdb's copy has only in-frame clones and leaves some out. The sample lists roughly 170,000 clones, roughly 84% seen once, with around 5% in the top ten. Sequenced material: peripheral blood. These receptors were obtained from a woman aged 45-65 years with COVID-19, enrolled during active disease.

The sample holds many counts of this clone. The chain carries TRBV29-1 and TRBJ1-2; TRBD1 matches at 8 bases. The CDR3 totals 12 residues. V shed 6 bases and J 6 bases; nucleotides not matched to a gene: 6. CDR1 is SQVTM and CDR2 is ANQGSEA in the germline V gene. The CDR3 spells CSVEDRVHGYTF. For the CDR3, the DNA is TGCAGCGTCGAGGACAGGGTACATGGCTACACCTTC.

V and J are TRBV6-6 and TRBJ1-1; 9 nucleotides match TRBD1. Trimming cost V 5 bases and J 2 bases; bases outside gene matches: 9. This CDR3 has 16 residues. Germline V gene lookup returns CDR1 MNHNY and CDR2 SVGAGI (reference sequence). CDR3 DNA sequence: TGTGCCAGCAGTAGGGACAGGGCCGGCTCCAACACTGAAGCTTTCTTT. Encoded protein: CASSRDRAGSNTEAFF.

This clone was recorded only once. The V and J genes are TRBV27 and TRBJ2-5; TRBD2 matches 9 bases. In germline, CDR1 is MNHEY, CDR2 SMNVEV (reference sequence). V gave up 2 bases and J gave up 7 bases; unmatched junction bases: 5. The CDR3 has 14 residues. CDR3 nucleotides: TGTGCCAGCAGTTTAGCGGGGGGGCAGGTGACCCAGTACTTC. Its protein product is CASSLAGGQVTQYF.

DNA of the CDR3: TGCGCCAGCAGCCCCGTTAGCGGGGGATATAGCACAGATACGCAGTATTTT. Its protein product is CASSPVSGGYSTDTQYF. V gene TRBV5-1 combines with J gene TRBJ2-3; 9 bases are a match to TRBD2. CDR1 SGHRS and CDR2 YFSETQ come from the germline V gene. CDR3 length: 17 residues. V shed 4 bases, J shed 0 bases, and the junction held 9 bases outside the gene matches.

The rearrangement joins TRBV9 to TRBJ2-3; possible D gene TRBD2, 6 bases. The ends were cut back, 0 bases at V and 10 bases at J, with 21 bases in the middle. This CDR3 is built from 16 residues. From germline, CDR1 is SGDLS and CDR2 YYNGEE. CDR3 loop: CASSVAGDSDTDAQYF. The CDR3 DNA reads as TGTGCCAGCAGCGTAGCTGGGGACTCGGACACAGACGCGCAGTATTTT.

V and J are TRBV18 and TRBJ2-7; 7 nucleotides match TRBD1. This CDR3 has 15 residues. With 2 bases clipped from V and 5 bases from J, the junction kept 9 bases outside the gene matches. Germline lookup yields CDR1 KGHSH and CDR2 LQKENI. The CDR3 spells CASSPGATGMHEQYF. The CDR3 DNA follows: TGTGCCAGCTCACCAGGGGCGACAGGGATGCACGAGCAGTACTTC.

V usage is TRBV2 and J usage is TRBJ2-2, with 8 positions matching TRBD1. Germline V gene data show CDR1 as SNHLY and CDR2 as FYNNEI. The CDR3 loop spans 17 amino acids. Losses at the gene ends were 7 bases for V and 5 bases for J; bases not matched to a gene: 15. CDR3: CASTWGQVFPRTGELFF. The CDR3 DNA reads as TGTGCCAGCACCTGGGGACAGGTATTCCCGAGGACCGGGGAGCTGTTTTTT.

The CDR3 region has the DNA TGTGCCAGCAGACTAGCCCCGGGCACCGGGGAGCTGTTTTTT. This sequence encodes CASRLAPGTGELFF. This rearrangement joins TRBV9 to TRBJ2-2; D possibly corresponds to TRBD2 (6 bases). Trimming left V 5 bases short and J 4 bases short, with 12 bases between. CDR3 length equals 14 residues. The germline CDR1 and CDR2 sequences are SGDLS and YYNGEE.

The chain couples TRBV5-6 to TRBJ2-2; 7 positions agree with TRBD1. The V and J ends lost 3 bases and 3 bases, in that order; junction bases with no gene match: 5. The CDR3 consists of 15 residues. The germline CDR1 and CDR2 sequences are SGHDT and YYEEEE. CDR3 in amino acids: CASSSQGRDTGELFF. In nucleotides, the CDR3 is TGTGCCAGCAGCTCACAGGGGCGAGACACCGGGGAGCTGTTTTTT.

The rearrangement uses TRBV18 and TRBJ2-2, with unresolved D. There are 15 residues in the CDR3. Germline assignment: CDR1 KGHSH and CDR2 LQKENI. V was clipped by 1 base and J by 2 bases, with 8 bases between them. The DNA for the CDR3 is TGTGCCAGCTCACCACAAGCACCCAACACCGGGGAGCTGTTTTTT. This gives the protein CASSPQAPNTGELFF. Variable domain in full (rest from reference TRBV18 and TRBJ2-2): NAGVMQNPRHLVRRRGQEARLRCSPMKGHSHVYWYRQLPEEGLKFMVYLQKENIIDESGMPKERFSAEFPKEGPSILRIQQVVRGDSAAYFCASSPQAPNTGELFFGEGSRLTVL.

V gene TRBV4-1 combines with J gene TRBJ2-1, with TRBD2 identical over 13 bases. V gave up 0 bases and J gave up 8 bases; unmatched junction bases: 7. Germline CDR1 MGHRA, CDR2 YSYEKL. This CDR3 contains 17 residues. The CDR3 sequence is CASSQDFELAGGDEQFF. The DNA of the CDR3 is TGCGCCAGCAGCCAAGATTTCGAACTAGCGGGGGGGGATGAGCAGTTCTTC.

The V and J genes are TRBV2 and TRBJ1-5; D not certain. The germline V gene encodes CDR1 SNHLY and CDR2 FYNNEI. The CDR3 contains 14 residues. V lost 5 bases, J lost 1 base, and 9 bases lay in between. CDR3 nucleotides: TGTGCCAGCAGTACGGACTCCAGCAATCAGCCCCAGCATTTT. Its translation is CASSTDSSNQPQHF.

The chain is built from TRBV11-3 and TRBJ2-7; 7 bases are shared with TRBD1. The CDR3 runs to 16 residues. The V and J ends lost 0 bases and 0 bases, in that order; junction bases with no gene match: 5. Germline V gives CDR1 SGHNT, CDR2 YENEEA. CDR3 nucleotide sequence: TGTGCCAGCAGCTTAGATTTTGGGACAGACTCCTACGAGCAGTACTTC. As protein: CASSLDFGTDSYEQYF.

The chain joins TRBV3-1 (or the pseudogene TRBV3-2) to TRBJ2-1; D gene uncertain. The length of the CDR3 is 14 residues. Looked up from germline, CDR1 is LGHDT and CDR2 is YNNKEL (reference sequence). V was trimmed by 1 base and J by 5 bases, leaving 9 bases between them. CDR3 bases: TGTGCCAGCAGCCAAGTGGAGTCCAACAATGAGCAGTTCTTC. Translated, it gives CASSQVESNNEQFF.

The chain employs TRBV19 and TRBJ1-5, with TRBD1 as a possible D gene (6 bases). CDR3 size: 14 residues. Germline V CDR1 and CDR2: LNHDA, SQIVND (reference sequence). Trimming pared 5 bases from V and 4 bases from J, leaving 12 bases between. The CDR3 is CASSSDRTNQPQHF. The CDR3 bases are TGTGCCAGTAGTTCCGACAGGACGAATCAGCCCCAGCATTTT.

The chain combines TRBV21-1 with TRBJ2-2; no check of the table's D call, TRBD2, against the DNA was made. TRBV21-1 is designated a pseudogene. This CDR3 contains 15 residues. DNA for the CDR3: TGTGCCAGCAGCCAGACTAGCGGGGGGGCCGGGGAGCTGTTTTTT. Amino acids: CASSQTSGGAGELFF.